The sequence of this TCR beta chain was determined in a study of response to subunit inactivated influenza vaccine. TCRdb analysed the RT-PCR reads with MiXCR anew, one entry per CDR3 protein. The sample records more than 700,000 distinct CDR3 sequences, around 20% being singletons. This clonotype was counted between two and nine times. Sequencing was performed on PBMCs from blood, taken roughly 5 days after vaccination. The clonotype comes from a man over 45 who received an inactivated influenza vaccine.

Here the CDR3 reads CASSLRDILNTGELFF. DNA for the CDR3: TGTGCCAGCAGCTTACGGGACATACTAAACACCGGGGAGCTGTTTTTT. The chain combines TRBV7-9 with TRBJ2-2; possibly TRBD1 for D (6 bases). V lost 2 bases, J lost 2 bases, and 12 bases lay in between. This CDR3 is 16 amino acids long. CDR1 and CDR2 (germline): SEHNR, FQNEAQ (reference sequence).